This TCR beta chain was sequenced in a study of cytomegalovirus exposure and HLA in healthy donors. Overall study context: Clustering assigned 81% of the 350 to 400 genotyped donors to the Caucasian-associated ancestry cluster.

Study-wide results and caveats: In a later analysis, HLA-associated beta chains showed higher expansion and lower generation probabilities than comparable chains. The study carried out a later analysis of TCR beta sequences. It associated around 17,000 of them with specific HLA alleles at a false discovery rate of 0.05.

Regarding this clone: As yet, its antigen is unknown.

The CDR3 is 15 amino acids. Trimming at V came to 5 bases and at J to 2 bases, leaving 9 bases not matched to a gene. In germline, CDR1 is SEHNR, CDR2 FQNEAQ (reference sequence). This PCR relied on a set of 60 Vbeta primers and 13 Jbeta primers. TCRdb's table, derived via immunoSEQ multiplex PCR, lists solely in-frame clones and lacks some. The repertoire holds 90,000 to 150,000 clones, with 60% to 75% as singletons. The V call is TRBV7-9, the J call TRBJ2-7, with 7 bases fitting TRBD1. The sequencing sample was made of PBMCs. This clonotype was sampled from a woman between 40 and 55 years old in good health and CMV-seropositive. DNA for the CDR3: TGTGCCAGCAGCCCGCGACAGGGATCAACCTACGAGCAGTACTTC. Translating gives CASSPRQGSTYEQYF.